The clone carrying this TCR beta chain was picked up many times. Its antigen is unknown. The sample comes from a study of molecular identifiers for immune sequencing clone quantification. Broader study findings: Identical TCR molecules sharing a barcode could underestimate highly expanded clone sizes.

Germline V gene data show CDR1 as MGHRA and CDR2 as YSYEKL. The CDR3 length is 13 residues. With 4 bases removed from V and 0 bases from J, the gap between germline ends came to 5 bases. TCRdb independently ran MiXCR on the PCR reads; one entry per CDR3 protein. The profile covers 50,000 to 70,000 distinct CDR3 sequences, with approximately 17% appearing a single time and about 1.4% taken by the ten largest. The clonotype comes from a human donor in good health. Some libraries in this study had Jurkat cell RNA spiked in. This chain links TRBV4-1 with TRBJ2-3; D remains ambiguous. Sequences were obtained from naive CD8+ T cells from blood, with Jurkat cell RNA spiked in. Subset in this sample: FACS-sorted CD8+CD4-CCR7+CD45RA+ naive T cells. The CDR3 sequence: CASSLFSTDTQYF. The DNA of the CDR3 is TGCGCCAGCAGCCTTTTTAGCACAGATACGCAGTATTTT.